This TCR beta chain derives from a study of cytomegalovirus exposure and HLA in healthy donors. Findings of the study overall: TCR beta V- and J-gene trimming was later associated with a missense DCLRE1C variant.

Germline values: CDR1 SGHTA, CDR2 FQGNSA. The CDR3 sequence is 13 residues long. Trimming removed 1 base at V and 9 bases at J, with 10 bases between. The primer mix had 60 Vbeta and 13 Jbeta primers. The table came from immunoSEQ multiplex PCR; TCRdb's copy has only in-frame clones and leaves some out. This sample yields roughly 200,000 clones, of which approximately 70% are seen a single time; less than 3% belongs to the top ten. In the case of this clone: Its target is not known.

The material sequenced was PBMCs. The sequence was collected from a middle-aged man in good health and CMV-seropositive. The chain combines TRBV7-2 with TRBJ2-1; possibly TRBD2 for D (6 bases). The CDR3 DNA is TGTGCCAGCAGCTTAGATCGGCGGGGTGAGCAGTTCTTC. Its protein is CASSLDRRGEQFF.